This T cell receptor beta chain was observed in a study of T cells in Graves' hyperthyroidism and ophthalmopathy. Trimming cost V 5 bases and J 1 base, with 11 bases left between them. Germline V gene data show CDR1 as SGHVS and CDR2 as FQNEAQ. CDR3 length: 15 residues. The investigators amplified TCR beta CDR3 regions from RNA transcripts. Using the HTBI primer set, a first-round RT-PCR was run on the TCR CDR3. TCRdb fed the multiplex PCR reads into MiXCR, producing one record per CDR3 protein. The repertoire includes 490,000 or so distinct CDR3 sequences, roughly 22% of them detected once, and under 55% sits in the top ten. This clonotype has more than one count but fewer than ten.

This clonotype was obtained from a woman aged 65 to 85 with Graves' ophthalmopathy. Input material: blood. This chain links TRBV7-8 with TRBJ2-2, with D uncertain. This CDR3 reads CASSRRRMNTGELFF. The DNA of the CDR3 is TGTGCCAGCAGCCGACGACGGATGAACACCGGGGAGCTGTTTTTT.